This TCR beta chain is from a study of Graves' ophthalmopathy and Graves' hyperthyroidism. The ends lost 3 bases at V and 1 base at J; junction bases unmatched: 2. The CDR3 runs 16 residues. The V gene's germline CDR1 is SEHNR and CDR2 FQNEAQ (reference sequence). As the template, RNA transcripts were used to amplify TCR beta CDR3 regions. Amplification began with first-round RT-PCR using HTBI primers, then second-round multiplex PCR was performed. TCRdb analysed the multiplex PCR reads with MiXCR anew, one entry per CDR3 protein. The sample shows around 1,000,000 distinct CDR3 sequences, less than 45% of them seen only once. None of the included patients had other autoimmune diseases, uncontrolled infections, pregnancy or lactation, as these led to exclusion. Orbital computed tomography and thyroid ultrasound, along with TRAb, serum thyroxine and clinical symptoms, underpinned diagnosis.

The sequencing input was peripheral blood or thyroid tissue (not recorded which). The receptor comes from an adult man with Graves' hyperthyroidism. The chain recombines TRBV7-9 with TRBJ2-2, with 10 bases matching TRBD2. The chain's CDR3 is CASSLGLAQNTGELFF. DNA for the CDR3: TGTGCCAGCAGCTTGGGACTAGCGCAGAACACCGGGGAGCTGTTTTTT.